These 2 T cell receptor beta chains originate from one sample sequenced in a study of human T cells and chemical hapten exposure. Time point meaning: patch test 3, about 24 weeks after DPC sensitization. The treatment is: therapeutic diphenylcyclopropenone sensitization with weekly scalp DPC. Via MiXCR, TCRdb re-called the RACE reads, giving one row per CDR3 protein. The table lists more than 95,000 distinct CDR3 sequences, roughly a third of them singletons. The source was whole blood, collected in connection with sensitization to the hapten diphenylcyclopropenone (DPC). The receptor set was obtained from a man aged 40-49 years with alopecia areata. Some clones in this sample may be carry-over from other donors' samples.

This rearrangement joins TRBV7-2 to TRBJ1-5, with 9 bases that match TRBD1. The length of the CDR3 is 14 residues. The J segment lost 4 bases and the V segment lost 5 bases, leaving 3 bases of the junction unmatched. Germline CDR1 reads SGHTA; CDR2 reads FQGNSA. The CDR3 sequence: CASSTDRGNQPQHF. The DNA for the CDR3 is TGTGCCAGCAGCACGGACAGGGGAAATCAGCCCCAGCATTTT. Full variable domain (remainder filled in from reference TRBV7-2 and TRBJ1-5): GAGVSQSPSNKVTEKGKDVELRCDPISGHTALYWYRQSLGQGLEFLIYFQGNSAPDKSGLPSDRFSAERTGGSVSTLTIQRTQQEDSAVYLCASSTDRGNQPQHFGDGTRLSIL.

This clonotype was seen a few times. J is TRBJ2-3 and V is TRBV6-2 or TRBV6-3; 7 bases align to TRBD1. The CDR3 covers 17 residues. V lost 4 bases to trimming and J lost 3 bases; unmatched junction nucleotides: 13. Germline loops: CDR1 MNHEY, CDR2 SVGEGT. The CDR3 DNA reads as TGTGCCAGCAGTTCGCTCCGGACAGGCTGGTCGACAGATACGCAGTATTTT. Amino acid sequence: CASSSLRTGWSTDTQYF.